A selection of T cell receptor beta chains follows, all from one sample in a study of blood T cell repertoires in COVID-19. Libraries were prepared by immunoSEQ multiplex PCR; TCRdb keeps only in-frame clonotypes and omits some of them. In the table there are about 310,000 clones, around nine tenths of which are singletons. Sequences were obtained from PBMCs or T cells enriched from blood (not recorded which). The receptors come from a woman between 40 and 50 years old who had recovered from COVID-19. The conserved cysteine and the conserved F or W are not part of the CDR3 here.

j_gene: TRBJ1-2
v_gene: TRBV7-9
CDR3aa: ASSHITRGAYGYT

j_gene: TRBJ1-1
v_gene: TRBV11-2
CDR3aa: ASSLAGLNTEAF

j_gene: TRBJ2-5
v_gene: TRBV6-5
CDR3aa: ASSYSGSGIETQY

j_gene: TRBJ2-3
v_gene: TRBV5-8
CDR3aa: ASSTGTSGSSGTDTQY

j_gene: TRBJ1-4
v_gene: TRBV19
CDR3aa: ASMTGGVGEKLF

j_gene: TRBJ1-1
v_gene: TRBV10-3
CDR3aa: AISESGGSGTEAF

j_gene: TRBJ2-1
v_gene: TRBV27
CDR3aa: ASSLTGLLAGGTSEQF

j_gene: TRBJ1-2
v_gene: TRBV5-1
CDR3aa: ASSPVRGADYGYT

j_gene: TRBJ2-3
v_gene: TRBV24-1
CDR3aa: ATSELGTGGTDTQY

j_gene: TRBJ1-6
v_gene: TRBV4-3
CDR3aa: ASSQSWEGALSSYNSPLH

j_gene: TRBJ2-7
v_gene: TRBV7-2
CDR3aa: ASSLTYEQY

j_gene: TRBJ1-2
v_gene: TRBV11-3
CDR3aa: ASSLDGQRDYGYT

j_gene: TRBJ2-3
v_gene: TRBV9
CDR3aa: ASSVQGRDTQY

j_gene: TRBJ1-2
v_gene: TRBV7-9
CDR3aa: ASSRTWSYGYT

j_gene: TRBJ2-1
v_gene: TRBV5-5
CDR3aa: ASSLVLDSYNEQF

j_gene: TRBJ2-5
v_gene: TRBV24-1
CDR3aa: ATSDLRTGQETQY

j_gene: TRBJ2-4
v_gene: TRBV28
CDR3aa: ASSFEGASKNIQY

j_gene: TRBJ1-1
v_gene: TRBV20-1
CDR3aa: SASRTVSVNTEAF

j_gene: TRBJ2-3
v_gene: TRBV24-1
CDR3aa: ATSDSPTTGGYTDTQY

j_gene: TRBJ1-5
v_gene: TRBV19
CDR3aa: ASQWGGDQPQH

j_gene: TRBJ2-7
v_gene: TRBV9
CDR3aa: ASSETGQDVIEQY

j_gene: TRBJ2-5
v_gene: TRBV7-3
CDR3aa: ASSLTREETQY

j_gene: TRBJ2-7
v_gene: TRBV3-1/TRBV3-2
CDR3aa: ASSSSGGYEQY

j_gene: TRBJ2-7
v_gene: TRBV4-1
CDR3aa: ASSQVETGEEQY

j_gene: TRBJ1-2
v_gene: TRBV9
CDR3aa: ASEGTGGLRGYT

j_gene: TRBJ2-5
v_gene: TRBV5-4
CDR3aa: ASSLDPTSGDQETQY

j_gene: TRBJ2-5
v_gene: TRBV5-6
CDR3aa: ASSLFGQGARETQY

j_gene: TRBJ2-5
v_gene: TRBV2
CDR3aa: ASSPSGGKETQY

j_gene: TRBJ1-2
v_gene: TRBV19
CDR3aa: ASSPWTGYDGYT

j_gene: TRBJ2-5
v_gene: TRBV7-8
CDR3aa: ASSFSTGDLETQY

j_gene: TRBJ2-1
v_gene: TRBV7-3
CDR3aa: ASSSTRTGEKF

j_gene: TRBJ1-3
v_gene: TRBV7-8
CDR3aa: ASSRNIQGNTIY

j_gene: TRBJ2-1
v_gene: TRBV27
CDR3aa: ASSPGLAGLEQF

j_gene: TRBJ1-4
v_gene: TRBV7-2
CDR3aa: ASSLQGAVEKLF

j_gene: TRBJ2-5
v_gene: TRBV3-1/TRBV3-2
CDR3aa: ASSQDFRGETQY

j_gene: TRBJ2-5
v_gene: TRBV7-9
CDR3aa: ASSPPLGQEKGETQY

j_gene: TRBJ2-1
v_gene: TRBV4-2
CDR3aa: ASSQDPHSSYNEQF

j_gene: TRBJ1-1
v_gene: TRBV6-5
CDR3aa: ASSFGTDMNTEAF

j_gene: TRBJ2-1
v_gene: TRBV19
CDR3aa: ASRQQGHPYNEQF

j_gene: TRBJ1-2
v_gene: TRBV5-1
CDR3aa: ASSSLGADYGYT

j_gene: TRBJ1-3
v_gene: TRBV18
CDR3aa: ASSPPSRRGGNTIY

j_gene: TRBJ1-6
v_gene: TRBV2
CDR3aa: ASSRTEKYNSPLH

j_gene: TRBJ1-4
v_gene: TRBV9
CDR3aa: ASSGPRIGDKRGKLF

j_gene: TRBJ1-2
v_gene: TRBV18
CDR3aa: ASSPGTGSLYGYT

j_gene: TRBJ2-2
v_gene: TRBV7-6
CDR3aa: ASLVTGELF

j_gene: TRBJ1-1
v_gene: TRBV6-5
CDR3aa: ASRRQGPTEAF

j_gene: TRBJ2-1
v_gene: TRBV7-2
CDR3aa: ASSLPGAGGPNEQF

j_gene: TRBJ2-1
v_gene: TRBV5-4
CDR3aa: ASSSPGLAGEYEQF

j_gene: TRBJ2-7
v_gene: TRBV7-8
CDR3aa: ASSRDTGGLGSTYEQY

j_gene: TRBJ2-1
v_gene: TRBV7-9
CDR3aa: ASSLVRDEQF

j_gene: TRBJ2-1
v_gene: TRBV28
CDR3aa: ASSFAAVYGEQF

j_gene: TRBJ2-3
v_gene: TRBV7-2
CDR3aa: ASSQAVLRVDTQY